This T cell receptor beta chain was sequenced for a study of cytomegalovirus exposure and HLA in healthy donors. Regarding the study as a whole: In terms of immune exposure information, only CMV serostatus was available. Rates of TCR association differed by HLA locus in a later analysis, with DRB1 highest and HLA-C lowest. Among TCR sequences, most were rare, though some public TCRs appeared in many donors.

Healthy individuals who donated bone marrow served as the donors. This CDR3 region has 16 residues. Losses at the gene ends were 4 bases for V and 2 bases for J; bases not matched to a gene: 4. Germline assignment: CDR1 SGDLS and CDR2 YYNGEE. The PCR used 60 Vbeta and 13 Jbeta primers. Profiling relied on immunoSEQ multiplex PCR, and the TCRdb table lists in-frame clones only, not all of them. The sample contains over 100,000 clones, 76% of which appear only once. To note about this clone: Antigen unknown.

Sequenced material: PBMCs. The TCR comes from a woman aged 18-29 years in good health and CMV-seropositive. The V call is TRBV9, the J call TRBJ2-1; TRBD2 matches at 12 bases. The CDR3: CASSSRTSGTYNEQFF. In DNA, the CDR3 is TGTGCCAGCAGCTCGCGGACTAGCGGGACCTACAATGAGCAGTTCTTC.